The present T cell receptor (beta chain) was sequenced within a study of T cell changes during pregnancy in multiple sclerosis (dated by TCRdb to 2018 to 2020). Notes on the research overall: The study examined how the T cell repertoire changed over the course of pregnancy in women with multiple sclerosis.

Ends trimmed: V by 6 bases, J by 4 bases; bases unmatched to a gene: 11. CDR1 and CDR2, looked up from the germline V gene, are MDHEN and SYDVKM. The CDR3 numbers 15 residues from cysteine through phenylalanine. Kept here is only the CDR3 DNA, which spans 45 bases and is read in frame from base 1. Preparation of the library involved the immunoSEQ multiplex PCR assay. TCRdb limited this immuneACCESS table to in-frame rearrangements with V and J called. A share of clones is missing; checked studies link under half to unresolved V genes, and the rest is unexplained. This sample gives 45,000 to 55,000 clones in total; 88% of them show up just once. The top ten clonotypes cover 1% to 1.5% of the sample. Concerning this clone itself: It has no known antigen specificity. There are no base qualities to consult, and no much larger clone falls within one base.

Sequencing was performed on CD4+ T cells from peripheral blood mononuclear cells, taken in the second trimester of pregnancy. This sequence originates from a female donor with multiple sclerosis, enrolled in a pregnancy study. Recombination joined TRBV28 with TRBJ1-2; 7 middle bases align to TRBD1. The CDR3 loop reads CASSRPTGWGYGYTF. The sequenced DNA is TGTGCCAGCAGCAGACCGACAGGGTGGGGCTATGGCTACACCTTC.